Following are 15 T cell receptor beta chains from one sample sequenced in a study of T-cell reconstitution after alpha-beta-depleted transplantation in children. Unique molecular identifiers were built into the TCRbeta library. Each CDR3 protein gets one entry after TCRdb re-called the PCR reads with MiXCR. The sample lists around 400,000 distinct CDR3 sequences; roughly 20% were seen once. Sequencing was performed on PBMCs from the stem cell graft donor, taken from the stem cell graft. These receptors were collected from a human donor who donated a stem cell graft to a child with acute myeloid leukemia.

This clonotype has just one count. The gene calls are TRBV3-1 and TRBJ2-5, with 9 bases identical to TRBD2. The CDR3 has 15 amino acids. Germline loops: CDR1 LGHDT, CDR2 YNNKEL (reference sequence). The V segment lost 4 bases and the J segment 2 bases; nucleotides outside the gene matches: 5. CDR3 protein: CASSPQTSGQETQYF. The CDR3 DNA follows: TGTGCCAGCAGCCCGCAGACTAGCGGACAAGAGACCCAGTACTTC.

The chain has TRBV4-2 and TRBJ1-5; TRBD1 agrees at 7 bases. Germline V gene sequence: CDR1 LGHNA, CDR2 YNFKEQ. This CDR3 contains 16 residues. After removal of 4 bases from V and 0 bases from J, the junction contained 6 bases not matched to a gene. Here the CDR3 reads CASSPGGGVSNQPQHF. The CDR3 nucleotides read TGTGCCAGCAGCCCAGGGGGAGGGGTTAGCAATCAGCCCCAGCATTTT.

This clonotype occurred many times. The chain joins TRBV25-1 to TRBJ2-7; D not certain. V was cut by 1 base and J by 5 bases, with 15 bases left in between. The CDR3 runs to 15 residues. Germline V lookup: CDR1 MGHDK, CDR2 SYGVNS. The CDR3 reads CASSELTEGIDEQYF. The CDR3 bases are TGTGCCAGCAGTGAATTAACGGAAGGGATTGACGAGCAGTACTTC.

The chain employs TRBV27 and TRBJ2-1; 11 bases map to TRBD2. The CDR3 totals 15 residues. The germline gives CDR1 MNHEY, CDR2 SMNVEV (reference sequence). The trim removed 0 bases at V and 5 bases at J, leaving 0 bases unmatched. Written as DNA, the CDR3 is TGTGCCAGCAGTTTATCGACTAGCGGGAACAATGAGCAGTTCTTC. This sequence encodes CASSLSTSGNNEQFF.

This clonotype was seen only a few times. The rearrangement joins TRBV20-1 to TRBJ1-3, with no clear D. This CDR3 region has 13 residues. Per germline, CDR1 DFQATT and CDR2 SNEGSKA (reference sequence). Trimming shortened V by 1 base and J by 2 bases, and 6 bases separated the two germline ends. CDR3 nucleotides: TGCAGTGCTAGAGTGGGCCCTGGAAACACCATATATTTT. Translated, it gives CSARVGPGNTIYF.

This clonotype was seen ten or more times. The V gene is TRBV6-5, the J gene TRBJ2-3; D not certain. CDR3 length equals 12 residues. Trimming removed 5 bases at V and 6 bases at J, with 9 bases between. Germline V gives CDR1 MNHEY, CDR2 SVGAGI. In nucleotides, the CDR3 is TGTGCCAGCAGTCCGCTGGGGGATACGCAGTATTTT. Protein sequence: CASSPLGDTQYF.

This clonotype occurred many times. This rearrangement joins TRBV3-1 to TRBJ2-7; D possibly corresponds to TRBD1 (5 bases). From germline, CDR1 is LGHDT and CDR2 YNNKEL (reference sequence). The CDR3 spans 15 residues. Trimming took off 5 bases at V and 1 base at J, with 15 bases between the two ends. The CDR3 loop reads CASSKGQGASYEQYF. CDR3 coding DNA: TGTGCCAGCAGCAAAGGGCAAGGGGCGTCCTACGAGCAGTACTTC.

This chain connects TRBV27 to TRBJ1-4, with no clear D. V was pared by 6 bases and J by 0 bases, with 8 bases between. CDR1 and CDR2 from the germline V gene are MNHEY and SMNVEV (reference sequence). This CDR3 spans 14 amino acids. CDR3 in amino acids: CASRRESTNEKLFF. CDR3 bases: TGTGCCAGCAGGCGGGAGTCAACTAATGAAAAACTGTTTTTT.

This clonotype was detected a few times. The V call is TRBV10-3, the J call TRBJ2-4; D may correspond to TRBD1 or TRBD2 (5 bases each). Germline V gene lookup returns CDR1 ENHRY and CDR2 SYGVKD. Trimming left V 5 bases short and J 3 bases short, with 11 bases between. CDR3 length equals 14 residues. CDR3 region: CAISQGRGKNIQYF. In DNA, the CDR3 is TGTGCCATCAGTCAGGGCCGGGGCAAAAACATTCAGTACTTC.

This clonotype has more than one count but fewer than ten. This chain links TRBV5-4 with TRBJ2-7, with TRBD2 matching 14 bases. CDR1 is SGHNT, CDR2 YYREEE, per germline (reference sequence). The CDR3 covers 14 residues. J lost 13 bases, V lost 0 bases, and 6 bases had no gene match. Here the CDR3 DNA reads TGTGCCAGCAGCTTGGAGGCGGGACTAGCGGGAGAATACTTC. This sequence encodes CASSLEAGLAGEYF.

The genes are TRBV3-1 and TRBJ1-1; D remains ambiguous. Germline V lookup: CDR1 LGHDT, CDR2 YNNKEL (reference sequence). This CDR3 comprises 13 residues. The V end lost 5 bases, the J end lost 2 bases, and 9 bases lay between the germline ends. CDR3 sequence (DNA): TGTGCCAGCAGCAATCTTGAAAACACTGAAGCTTTCTTT. Translating it yields CASSNLENTEAFF. Together with reference TRBV3-1 and TRBJ1-1, the CDR3 gives the full variable domain: DTAVSQTPKYLVTQMGNDKSIKCEQNLGHDTMYWYKQDSKKFLKIMFSYNNKELIINETVPNRFSPKSPDKAHLNLHINSLELGDSAVYFCASSNLENTEAFFGQGTRLTVV.

This clonotype was seen only a few times. This chain joins TRBV5-1 and TRBJ2-1; 8 nucleotides line up with TRBD1. Germline CDR1 and CDR2: SGHRS and YFSETQ. The CDR3 totals 16 residues. With 0 bases clipped from V and 12 bases from J, the junction kept 14 bases outside the gene matches. CDR3 loop: CASSLEGQGFVSRQFF. Here the CDR3 DNA reads TGCGCCAGCAGCTTGGAAGGACAGGGTTTTGTTTCCAGGCAGTTCTTC.

This chain links TRBV9 with TRBJ2-7; 10 nucleotides align to TRBD2. CDR3 length: 16 amino acids. Per germline, CDR1 SGDLS and CDR2 YYNGEE. V gave up 4 bases and J gave up 3 bases; unmatched junction bases: 10. DNA for the CDR3: TGTGCCAGCAGCTCCTCGGCTAGCGGGAGCTACTACGAGCAGTACTTC. Translation gives CASSSSASGSYYEQYF.

Only a few counts were recorded for this clonotype. The gene calls are TRBV24-1 and TRBJ2-1; no firm D call. Trimming pared 1 base from V and 12 bases from J, leaving 21 bases between. CDR3 length: 16 amino acids. Per germline, CDR1 KGHDR and CDR2 SFDVKD. The CDR3 nucleotides read TGTGCCACCAGTGATTTCGGTCCGAGCGTGGGGTCTGTGCAGTTCTTC. This translates into CATSDFGPSVGSVQFF.

A few counts support this clonotype. This chain connects TRBV12-3 or TRBV12-4 to TRBJ1-5; maybe TRBD1 (6 bases). Between the trimmed V and J ends, which lost 5 bases and 4 bases, there was a span of 12 bases. The CDR3 consists of 14 residues. The CDR3 nucleotides read TGTGCCAGCAGTCGCCGGGACAAAAATCAGCCCCAGCATTTT. Its translation: CASSRRDKNQPQHF.